The 3 T cell receptor beta chains below come from one sample, sequenced in a study of regulatory T cells in long-lasting Graves disease. The time point is: persistent/refractory GD, antithyroid drugs over 5 years with positive TRAb. The TCR library was prepared using RNA isolated from PBMCs. Sequencing libraries for TCR beta were prepared with iRepertoire HTBI primers and Arm-PCR of CDR3 regions. TCRdb reprocessed the multiplex PCR reads via MiXCR and lists one record per CDR3 protein. The data hold 400,000 to 500,000 distinct CDR3 sequences, with roughly 21% observed a single time. The source material was peripheral blood mononuclear cells (PBMCs), sampled when the disease was refractory, from a patient treated with antithyroid drugs. Source of these receptors: a female donor with Graves disease.

The count of this clonotype is one. Mismatch with germline at one junction end may stem from a read error. This chain joins TRBV7-8 and TRBJ2-6; 7 bases agree with TRBD1. The CDR3 loop spans 17 amino acids. The V gene's germline CDR1 is SGHVS and CDR2 FQNEAQ. The CDR3 DNA is TGTGCCAGCAGCTTAGTCCCAGGGGGTTCTGTGGCCAACGTCCTGACTTTC. As protein: CASSLVPGGSVANVLTF. Full variable domain (rest looked up from reference TRBV7-8 and TRBJ2-6): GAGVSQSPRYKVAKRGQDVALRCDPISGHVSLFWYQQALGQGPEFLTYFQNEAQLDKSGLPSDRFFAERPEGSVSTLKIQRTQQEDSAVYLCASSLVPGGSVANVLTFGAGSRLTVL.

The chain recombines TRBV3-1 with TRBJ2-3; the D gene is possibly TRBD1 (6 bases). From germline, CDR1 is LGHDT and CDR2 YNNKEL (reference sequence). V dropped 1 base and J dropped 5 bases, with 7 bases sitting between them. The CDR3 runs to 13 residues. The CDR3 reads CASSQVGGDTQYF. The DNA for the CDR3 is TGTGCCAGCAGCCAAGTAGGGGGAGATACGCAGTATTTT.

This rearrangement joins TRBV2 to TRBJ2-5, with 10 bases aligning to TRBD2. Unmatched junction bases numbered 9, after V lost 6 bases and J lost 5 bases. The length of the CDR3 is 15 residues. Looked up from germline, CDR1 is SNHLY and CDR2 is FYNNEI. CDR3 in amino acids: CASSLSSGRGETQYF. The CDR3 DNA is TGTGCCAGCAGCCTCTCTAGCGGGAGAGGGGAGACCCAGTACTTC.